What follows are 22 T cell receptor beta chains derived from one specimen sequenced in a study of cytomegalovirus exposure and HLA in healthy donors (dated by TCRdb to the late 2010s). The library was built by means of the immunoSEQ multiplex PCR assay. For the multiplex PCR, a mixture combining 60 forward primers for TCR Vbeta segments and 13 reverse primers for TCR Jbeta segments was used. TCRdb retrieved this table from immuneACCESS and kept in-frame rearrangements only. Not all clones are present; in checked studies, unresolved V genes account for under half, and no reason is known for the remainder. A total of some 100,000 clones appear in this sample, about 80% of them only once. Approximately 4.2% of the sample is taken by the ten largest. Specimen: PBMCs. The receptors were gathered from a female donor in good health and CMV-seropositive.

The chain employs TRBV6-5 and TRBJ2-5, with no clear D. Trimming took 6 bases from V and 4 from J, leaving 12 bases between them. Per germline, CDR1 MNHEY and CDR2 SVGAGI. This CDR3 contains 13 residues. The CDR3 spells CASSPTTGETQYF. The CDR3 nucleotides are TGTGCCAGCAGCCCTACGACTGGAGAGACCCAGTACTTC.

The chain recombines TRBV7-2 with TRBJ2-1; D is unresolved. V lost 1 base and J 6 bases, leaving 7 bases between the germline ends. The CDR3 is made up of 13 amino acids. Germline CDR1 and CDR2: SGHTA and FQGNSA. CDR3 DNA: TGTGCCAGCAGCTTAGATAGCCTCAATGAGCAGTTCTTC. This encodes CASSLDSLNEQFF. The variable domain in full, with the rest retrieved from reference TRBV7-2 and TRBJ2-1, is GAGVSQSPSNKVTEKGKDVELRCDPISGHTALYWYRQSLGQGLEFLIYFQGNSAPDKSGLPSDRFSAERTGGSVSTLTIQRTQQEDSAVYLCASSLDSLNEQFFGPGTRLTVL.

This chain connects TRBV29-1 to TRBJ1-2; D unclear. This CDR3 contains 13 residues. The V gene's germline CDR1 is SQVTM and CDR2 ANQGSEA. Trimming stripped 4 bases from V and 0 bases from J, with 9 bases between. The CDR3 sequence: CSVAHSSNYGYTF. The CDR3 coding sequence is TGCAGCGTTGCCCACAGTTCTAACTATGGCTACACCTTC. Complete variable domain (other parts from reference TRBV29-1 and TRBJ1-2): SAVISQKPSRDICQRGTSLTIQCQVDSQVTMMFWYRQQPGQSLTLIATANQGSEATYESGFVIDKFPISRPNLTFSTLTVSNMSPEDSSIYLCSVAHSSNYGYTFGSGTRLTVV.

The chain uses TRBV19 and TRBJ2-7, with TRBD2 as a possible D gene (6 bases). The V end lost 5 bases, the J end lost 1 base, and 15 bases lay between the germline ends. The CDR3 covers 15 residues. The germline V gene encodes CDR1 LNHDA and CDR2 SQIVND (reference sequence). CDR3 DNA sequence: TGTGCCAGTAGTCCGCGACTAGTCAGTTCCTACGAGCAGTACTTC. The encoded protein is CASSPRLVSSYEQYF.

This clone came up a few times. This rearrangement joins TRBV5-4 to TRBJ2-3, with TRBD2 identical over 13 bases. V was clipped by 0 bases and J by 4 bases; unmatched bases: 11. The CDR3 length is 19 residues. The germline V gene has CDR1 SGHNT and CDR2 YYREEE (reference sequence). The CDR3 reads CASSLGLAGGSRGADTQYF. Here the CDR3 DNA reads TGTGCCAGCAGCTTGGGACTAGCGGGAGGCTCTCGCGGAGCAGATACGCAGTATTTT.

The chain joins TRBV27 to TRBJ2-6, with D maybe TRBD1 (6 bases). Deletions cut 0 bases from V and 0 bases from J, with 12 bases between. This CDR3 spans 18 amino acids. Germline V gene data show CDR1 as MNHEY and CDR2 as SMNVEV (reference sequence). The CDR3 coding sequence is TGTGCCAGCAGTTTATCCTACAGGGCATACTCTGGGGCCAACGTCCTGACTTTC. Encoded protein: CASSLSYRAYSGANVLTF.

The rearrangement links TRBV7-9 to TRBJ1-4; the match to TRBD1 covers 7 bases. The CDR3 consists of 16 residues. CDR1 is SEHNR and CDR2 is FQNEAQ in the germline V gene (reference sequence). V lost 3 bases and J lost 9; bases outside the gene matches: 13. The CDR3 DNA follows: TGTGCCAGCAGCTTCGCAGGGGGGAGGTCTCATCAAAAACTGTTTTTT. Protein: CASSFAGGRSHQKLFF.

The V and J genes are TRBV6-6 and TRBJ2-5; 7 nucleotides agree with TRBD2. V lost 9 bases and J lost 10; bases outside the gene matches: 8. The CDR3 has 11 amino acids. The germline CDR1 and CDR2 sequences are MNHNY and SVGAGI (reference sequence). CDR3 nucleotides: TGTGCCAGACCCCTTCGGGGGGACCAGTACTTC. Translation: CARPLRGDQYF.

The chain is built from TRBV4-1 and TRBJ1-1; 10 nucleotides align to TRBD1. V lost 7 bases to trimming and J lost 5 bases; unmatched junction nucleotides: 10. The germline V gene has CDR1 MGHRA and CDR2 YSYEKL. CDR3 length equals 15 residues. The CDR3 protein is CASTDRGPVRTEAFF. The CDR3 nucleotides are TGCGCCAGCACCGACAGGGGGCCCGTGAGGACTGAAGCTTTCTTT.

The chain is built from TRBV15 and TRBJ2-1; TRBD1 matches at 9 bases. Trimming removed 1 base from V and 12 bases from J; junction bases left unmatched: 16. This CDR3 is 17 amino acids long. Per germline, CDR1 LNHNV and CDR2 YYDKDF (reference sequence). The CDR3 region has the DNA TGTGCCACCAGCAGAGTTTACAGGGGGCTAGGGGGGCGGGGGCAGTTCTTC. Translated, it gives CATSRVYRGLGGRGQFF.

A note on this clone: Additional DNA sequences in this sample encode the identical CDR3. The chain has TRBV10-3 and TRBJ2-7; TRBD2 matches at 8 bases. V trimming: 3 bases; J trimming: 7 bases; junction bases outside the gene matches: 11. This CDR3 region has 15 residues. Germline V gives CDR1 ENHRY, CDR2 SYGVKD. The CDR3 nucleotides are TGTGCCATCAGTGACAGCGGGGGTCCCACGTCTGAGCAGTACTTC. This encodes CAISDSGGPTSEQYF.

The chain employs TRBV5-6 and TRBJ2-7; the D gene is possibly TRBD1 (5 bases). The CDR3 sequence is 14 residues long. Germline-derived CDR1 and CDR2 are SGHDT and YYEEEE. V gave up 4 bases and J gave up 2 bases, with 13 bases separating them. The CDR3 sequence: CASSIDDSAYEQYF. CDR3 bases: TGTGCCAGCAGCATCGACGACAGTGCCTACGAGCAGTACTTC.

This clone was recorded a few times. This chain connects TRBV7-8 to TRBJ2-7; 7 bases fit TRBD1. Germline V CDR1 and CDR2: SGHVS, FQNEAQ. The junction had 17 bases not matched to a gene; V was cut back by 5 bases and J by 7 bases. This CDR3 has 16 residues. The CDR3 sequence: CASSDRSPRGLKEQYF. For the CDR3, the DNA is TGTGCCAGCAGCGACCGTTCTCCCAGGGGGTTGAAGGAGCAGTACTTC.

J is TRBJ2-1 and V is TRBV30, with 8 nucleotides matching TRBD1. The germline gives CDR1 GTSNPN, CDR2 SVGIG (reference sequence). CDR3 length: 14 amino acids. V shed 5 bases and J 2 bases; nucleotides not matched to a gene: 5. The CDR3 region is CAWGQGATYNEQFF. The CDR3 nucleotides read TGTGCCTGGGGGCAGGGGGCAACCTACAATGAGCAGTTCTTC.

This sequence joins TRBV29-1 and TRBJ2-7; 10 bases are a match to TRBD2. CDR1 and CDR2 from the germline V gene are SQVTM and ANQGSEA. The CDR3 contains 16 residues. Trimming took 6 bases from V and 0 from J; bases not matched to a gene: 11. DNA of the CDR3: TGCAGCGTCAGGACTAGCGGTAGACCTAGCTCCTACGAGCAGTACTTC. Protein sequence: CSVRTSGRPSSYEQYF.

The chain recombines TRBV30 with TRBJ2-6; no clear D gene. This CDR3 is built from 14 residues. Trimming took off 4 bases at V and 1 base at J, with 8 bases between the two ends. Germline CDR1 and CDR2: GTSNPN and SVGIG (reference sequence). CDR3 sequence (DNA): TGTGCCTGGACGAGGATGTCTGGGGCCAACGTCCTGACTTTC. Amino acid sequence: CAWTRMSGANVLTF.

The V gene is TRBV7-9, the J gene TRBJ1-2; maybe TRBD1 (6 bases). Germline CDR1 is SEHNR and CDR2 is FQNEAQ (reference sequence). The V gene lost 4 bases and the J gene lost 1 base, with 10 bases spanning the gap. The length of the CDR3 is 14 residues. DNA for the CDR3: TGTGCCAGCAGCTCGACAGGTTTTAACTATGGCTACACCTTC. This translates into CASSSTGFNYGYTF. Complete variable domain (other parts from reference TRBV7-9 and TRBJ1-2): DTGVSQNPRHKITKRGQNVTFRCDPISEHNRLYWYRQTLGQGPEFLTYFQNEAQLEKSRLLSDRFSAERPKGSFSTLEIQRTEQGDSAMYLCASSSTGFNYGYTFGSGTRLTVV.

This chain joins TRBV18 and TRBJ1-5; the match to TRBD1 covers 7 bases. In germline, CDR1 is KGHSH, CDR2 LQKENI. The CDR3 covers 17 residues. Germline trimming cut 5 bases from V and 4 bases from J; bases unmatched to any gene: 14. The CDR3 coding sequence is TGTGCCAGCTCATCAGGCCGGGGACAGAGATTAAATCAGCCCCAGCATTTT. This encodes CASSSGRGQRLNQPQHF.

The chain couples TRBV5-5 to TRBJ2-7, with 8 nucleotides matching TRBD2. J was trimmed by 2 bases and V by 0 bases; bases with no gene match: 7. Germline values: CDR1 SGHKS, CDR2 YYEKEE (reference sequence). CDR3 size: 16 residues. The chain's CDR3 is CASSLGVGLATYEQYF. The CDR3 DNA reads as TGTGCCAGCAGCTTGGGGGTAGGACTAGCTACCTACGAGCAGTACTTC.

V gene TRBV7-7 combines with J gene TRBJ2-7; TRBD2 agrees at 9 bases. Per germline, CDR1 SSHAT and CDR2 FNYEAQ (reference sequence). The trim removed 5 bases at V and 4 bases at J, leaving 9 bases unmatched. This CDR3 region has 15 residues. The DNA for the CDR3 is TGTGCCAGCAGCCCAGGACTAGCGAGGGTTTACGAGCAGTACTTC. Translation: CASSPGLARVYEQYF. Using reference TRBV7-7 and TRBJ2-7 for the parts outside the CDR3, the full variable domain is GAGVSQSPRYKVTKRGQDVTLRCDPISSHATLYWYQQALGQGPEFLTYFNYEAQPDKSGLPSDRFSAERPEGSISTLTIQRTEQRDSAMYRCASSPGLARVYEQYFGPGTRLTVT.

V gene TRBV13 combines with J gene TRBJ2-7, with D unresolved. The CDR3 contains 14 residues. Trimming shortened V by 0 bases and J by 6 bases, and 12 bases separated the two germline ends. Germline loops: CDR1 PRHDT, CDR2 FYEKMQ (reference sequence). The DNA of the CDR3 is TGTGCCAGCAGCTTAGGAAGCCGTTACGGCGAGCAGTACTTC. It yields the protein CASSLGSRYGEQYF.

The chain combines TRBV7-9 with TRBJ1-1; D uncertain. V lost 4 bases, J lost 11 bases, and 14 bases lay in between. The CDR3 is made up of 12 amino acids. Germline CDR1 SEHNR, CDR2 FQNEAQ (reference sequence). The CDR3 DNA sequence: TGTGCCAGCAGCTCGCTACCCGCTGCCGCTTTCTTT. Translating gives CASSSLPAAAFF.